What follows are 10 T cell receptor beta chains derived from one specimen sequenced in a study of technical replicates of blood from a handful of donors (dated 2017 in TCRdb). The method behind the library was the immunoSEQ multiplex PCR assay. The table comes from immuneACCESS by way of TCRdb, which keeps in-frame sequences with V and J called. Part of the clones is missing from these tables; in studies checked, under half for an unresolved V gene and the rest for unknown reasons. Counted in this sample were 85,000 to 100,000 clones; approximately 95% of them appeared once. The ten largest clones capture approximately 0.26% of the sample. Material for sequencing was T cells isolated from PBMCs. All receptors come from a human donor in good health.

The DNA for the CDR3 is TGTGCCAGCAGAACGGACGGGAACTACGAGCAGTACTTC. This encodes CASRTDGNYEQYF. The chain employs TRBV28 and TRBJ2-7; possibly TRBD2 for D (5 bases). With 6 bases removed from V and 3 bases from J, the gap between germline ends came to 12 bases. The germline V gene encodes CDR1 MDHEN and CDR2 SYDVKM. The CDR3 runs to 13 residues.

The chain has TRBV5-5 and TRBJ2-2; no clear D. The CDR3 extends over 14 amino acids. The germline CDR1 and CDR2 sequences are SGHKS and YYEKEE (reference sequence). Trimming took 0 bases from V and 3 from J, leaving 6 bases between them. The CDR3 is CASSLGHDTGELFF. The DNA for the CDR3 is TGTGCCAGCAGCTTGGGGCACGACACCGGGGAGCTGTTTTTT.

The V and J genes are TRBV9 and TRBJ1-1; 10 bases match TRBD1. The germline CDR1 and CDR2 sequences are SGDLS and YYNGEE. The CDR3 contains 15 residues. The trim removed 4 bases at V and 3 bases at J, leaving 6 bases unmatched. CDR3 nucleotide sequence: TGTGCCAGCAGCACCCCGGGACAGGGGTACACTGAAGCTTTCTTT. This encodes CASSTPGQGYTEAFF.

The chain combines TRBV18 with TRBJ1-5; D not certain. From germline, CDR1 is KGHSH and CDR2 LQKENI. The CDR3 runs 14 residues. V gave up 2 bases and J gave up 3 bases, with 8 bases separating them. The CDR3 sequence is CASSPEAANQPQHF. CDR3 nucleotide sequence: TGTGCCAGCTCACCAGAGGCAGCCAATCAGCCCCAGCATTTT. The full variable domain, rest sourced from reference TRBV18 and TRBJ1-5, is NAGVMQNPRHLVRRRGQEARLRCSPMKGHSHVYWYRQLPEEGLKFMVYLQKENIIDESGMPKERFSAEFPKEGPSILRIQQVVRGDSAAYFCASSPEAANQPQHFGDGTRLSIL.

This rearrangement joins TRBV6-5 to TRBJ1-1; 8 nucleotides line up with TRBD1. The V gene's germline CDR1 is MNHEY and CDR2 SVGAGI. CDR3 length: 15 residues. After removal of 0 bases from V and 0 bases from J, the junction contained 0 bases not matched to a gene. CDR3 in DNA: TGTGCCAGCAGTTACTCACAGGGGGTGAACACTGAAGCTTTCTTT. Translating gives CASSYSQGVNTEAFF.

This clone was recorded once. The J gene is TRBJ1-5, the V gene TRBV4-1; no firm D call. Germline V CDR1 and CDR2: MGHRA, YSYEKL. V lost 2 bases, J lost 7 bases, and 9 bases lay in between. This CDR3 has 13 amino acids. CDR3 DNA: TGCGCCAGCAGCCAATGGGAGAGCCAGCCCCAGCATTTT. Translating gives CASSQWESQPQHF.

In DNA form, the CDR3 reads TGTGCCATTCCGGTTAAGGGGTCGGACACTGAAGCTTTCTTT. Translating gives CAIPVKGSDTEAFF. The genes are TRBV2 and TRBJ1-1, with D possibly being TRBD1 (5 bases). The CDR3 runs to 14 residues. Germline CDR1 and CDR2: SNHLY and FYNNEI. V was pared by 10 bases and J by 3 bases, with 18 bases between.

The rearrangement links TRBV4-1 to TRBJ2-5; 8 nucleotides match TRBD2. CDR1 is MGHRA and CDR2 is YSYEKL in the germline V gene. CDR3 length equals 18 residues. The ends lost 2 bases at V and 9 bases at J; junction bases unmatched: 20. The CDR3 spells CASSQSLSLAGPTGAQYF. In DNA form, the CDR3 reads TGCGCCAGCAGCCAATCATTAAGCCTAGCGGGTCCCACTGGGGCCCAGTACTTC.

This clone was seen a single time. J is TRBJ2-7 and V is TRBV4-1; 11 bases map to TRBD2. The CDR3 consists of 15 residues. In germline, CDR1 is MGHRA, CDR2 YSYEKL. The trim removed 5 bases at V and 2 bases at J, leaving 5 bases unmatched. The CDR3 DNA reads TGCGCCAGCAGCTTCAGTAGCGGGGGGGCCTACGAGCAGTACTTC. It encodes CASSFSSGGAYEQYF.

The chain uses TRBV6-5 and TRBJ2-7; 9 bases are a match to TRBD1. The V gene end was trimmed by 4 bases and the J gene end by 8 bases; junction bases not matched to a gene: 9. This CDR3 is 14 amino acids long. Germline V lookup: CDR1 MNHEY, CDR2 SVGAGI. The CDR3 region has the DNA TGTGCCAGCAGTTTGTGGGACAGGGAAGGGAAGCAGTACTTC. Translation gives CASSLWDREGKQYF.